This is a list of T cell receptor beta chains from one sample in a study of OX40 agonist ivuxolimab in advanced cancers. Sequencing was performed with immunoSEQ multiplex PCR; in TCRdb, only in-frame clones are kept and a portion is missing. The sample lists over 55,000 clones; roughly four fifths were seen once. Sequencing used CD4+ or CD8+ T cells sorted from blood, obtained in a trial of the OX40 agonist ivuxolimab. The receptors derive from an adult with an advanced solid tumor such as melanoma, head and neck, liver or kidney cancer. Both conserved end residues are part of each CDR3. A D gene is named only where the DNA matches it firmly. Size tells how often a clone was seen (once, few, many) or the class of an expanded clone, and some rows leave it out.

v_gene	d_gene	abundance	j_gene	CDR3nt	CDR3aa
TRBV5-1	NA	NA	TRBJ1-1	TGCGCCAGCAGATCTACAGGGCGGTGGAGCACTGAAGCTTTCTTT	CASRSTGRWSTEAFF
TRBV30	NA	NA	TRBJ1-2	TGTGCCTGGAGTCCAGGACCCTCGGAAGGCTACACCTTC	CAWSPGPSEGYTF
TRBV7-9	NA	once	TRBJ1-5	TGTGCCAGCAGCCCGGGGGGAATATACGATCAGCCCCAGCATTTT	CASSPGGIYDQPQHF
TRBV2	NA	NA	TRBJ2-3	TGTGCCAGCAGCCAAAGGGCAGGGGGGACAGATACGCAGTATTTT	CASSQRAGGTDTQYF
TRBV9	TRBD2	NA	TRBJ2-1	TGTGCCAGCAGCGTAGGTGTAGCGGGGGAAACCTACAATGAGCAGTTCTTC	CASSVGVAGETYNEQFF
TRBV5-1	NA	NA	TRBJ2-5	TGCGCCAGCAGCTTGGAACGGGTGCGGGAGACCCAGTACTTC	CASSLERVRETQYF
TRBV7-2	NA	NA	TRBJ2-5	TGTGCCAGCACTCTGCCCGCGGGCCGCCCAAGAACCCAGTACTTC	CASTLPAGRPRTQYF
TRBV6-6	TRBD1	NA	TRBJ1-5	TGTGCCAGCAGTTCCCGACAGGGACTGTCCCAGCATTTT	CASSSRQGLSQHF
TRBV5-6	TRBD1	NA	TRBJ2-3	TGTGCCAGCAGCTCCCTGACAGGGATAGGTACAGATACGCAGTATTTT	CASSSLTGIGTDTQYF
TRBV6-1	NA	NA	TRBJ1-6	TGTGCCAGCCGGCTCGGGGCCCCATATAATTCACCCCTCCACTTT	CASRLGAPYNSPLHF
TRBV7-8	NA	NA	TRBJ1-1	TGTACCAGCAGCTCGCTGTACTCAAACACTGAAGCTTTCTTT	CTSSSLYSNTEAFF
TRBV6-1	NA	NA	TRBJ1-2	TGTGCCAGCAGTGAACTCGCAGGGTATGGCTACACCTTC	CASSELAGYGYTF
TRBV19	NA	NA	TRBJ2-3	TGTGCCAGTATGGCCCAGGGCCAAAGTACGCAGTATTTT	CASMAQGQSTQYF